The 31 T cell receptor beta chains listed next were all sequenced from one sample in a study of cytomegalovirus exposure and HLA in healthy donors (dated by TCRdb to about 2017). The library was produced with the immunoSEQ multiplex PCR assay. The multiplex PCR relied on a mix of 60 forward primers for TCR Vbeta segments and 13 reverse primers for TCR Jbeta segments. The clones in this table, taken by TCRdb from immuneACCESS, are in-frame only. Not every clone is retained; where verified, under half of the shortfall comes from an unresolved V gene, and the cause of the rest is unknown. In this sample the table shows approximately 92,000 clones, more than 65% of which occur a single time. The ten largest clonotypes hold about 1.2% of the sample. Sequencing was carried out using PBMCs. The source is a girl aged 2 to 10 in good health and CMV-seropositive.

CDR3 in amino acids: CASSQALRETQYF. For the CDR3, the DNA is TGCGCCAGCAGCCAAGCTTTACGGGAGACCCAGTACTTC. The V call is TRBV4-1, the J call TRBJ2-5, with unresolved D. From germline, CDR1 is MGHRA and CDR2 YSYEKL. Trimming removed 1 base from V and 5 bases from J, with 8 bases in between. This CDR3 is 13 amino acids long.

The chain links TRBV6-5 to TRBJ1-1, with TRBD1 matching over 10 bases. V was clipped by 4 bases and J by 3 bases; unmatched bases: 8. Germline V lookup: CDR1 MNHEY, CDR2 SVGAGI. This CDR3 is 16 amino acids long. The DNA for the CDR3 is TGTGCCAGCAGTTTACTGGGGACAGGGGCGTACACTGAAGCTTTCTTT. Protein: CASSLLGTGAYTEAFF.

The chain carries TRBV5-8 and TRBJ2-7; TRBD1 agrees at 7 bases. The CDR3 covers 16 residues. From germline, CDR1 is SGHTS and CDR2 YDEGEE. The trim removed 3 bases at V and 3 bases at J, leaving 12 bases unmatched. CDR3 loop: CASSYKPGTDYYEQYF. The CDR3 nucleotides are TGTGCCAGCAGCTACAAACCTGGGACAGATTACTACGAGCAGTACTTC.

The chain carries TRBV5-4 and TRBJ1-1, with 8 bases lining up with TRBD1. After removal of 3 bases from V and 5 bases from J, the junction contained 12 bases not matched to a gene. CDR1 and CDR2 (germline): SGHNT, YYREEE (reference sequence). CDR3 length: 16 amino acids. This chain's CDR3 is CASSSPSGTGKTEAFF. In DNA, the CDR3 is TGTGCCAGCAGCTCCCCATCCGGGACAGGAAAAACTGAAGCTTTCTTT.

The V and J genes are TRBV10-2 and TRBJ2-1, with 8 nucleotides matching TRBD2. V lost 2 bases and J lost 5; bases outside the gene matches: 8. Germline values: CDR1 WSHSY, CDR2 SAAADI. The length of the CDR3 is 16 residues. This chain's CDR3 is CASSEPGPAGDNEQFF. The CDR3 DNA reads as TGCGCCAGCAGTGAGCCCGGACCAGCGGGGGACAATGAGCAGTTCTTC.

The chain couples TRBV15 to TRBJ1-3, with TRBD1 matching over 8 bases. V lost 0 bases, J lost 3 bases, and 7 bases stayed unmatched. Per germline, CDR1 LNHNV and CDR2 YYDKDF (reference sequence). This CDR3 has 17 amino acids. The CDR3 region is CATSREPPDRVGNTIYF. Written as DNA, the CDR3 is TGTGCCACCAGCAGAGAACCCCCGGACAGGGTTGGAAACACCATATATTTT.

Concerning this clone: The sample holds other DNA sequences that translate to the same CDR3. The chain recombines TRBV27 with TRBJ2-1; the match to TRBD2 covers 11 bases. V dropped 6 bases and J dropped 4; count of bases not matched to a gene: 2. This CDR3 region has 14 residues. Germline V CDR1 and CDR2: MNHEY, SMNVEV (reference sequence). The CDR3: CASRGLAGYNEQFF. The CDR3 nucleotides read TGTGCCAGCAGAGGACTAGCGGGTTACAATGAGCAGTTCTTC.

V usage is TRBV29-1 and J usage is TRBJ1-5, with a possible D match to TRBD1 (5 bases). CDR1 is SQVTM, CDR2 ANQGSEA, per germline. V lost 6 bases to trimming and J lost 1 base, with 16 bases between them. The CDR3 has 15 residues. The CDR3 is CSVCFGAGSNQPQHF. The CDR3 bases are TGCAGCGTATGCTTTGGGGCAGGGAGCAATCAGCCCCAGCATTTT.

J is TRBJ2-7 and V is TRBV6-1; 7 nucleotides match TRBD1. Germline V gives CDR1 MNHNS, CDR2 SASEGT. The ends lost 7 bases at V and 4 bases at J; junction bases unmatched: 10. The CDR3 loop spans 14 amino acids. The CDR3 region is CASIAQKTGYEQYF. CDR3 DNA sequence: TGTGCCAGCATCGCACAGAAGACAGGGTACGAGCAGTACTTC.

This clone was observed a few times. The rearrangement joins TRBV20-1 to TRBJ1-1; 8 bases map to TRBD1. The CDR3 spans 11 residues. Per germline, CDR1 DFQATT and CDR2 SNEGSKA (reference sequence). This CDR3 reads CRPGGTGLAFF. CDR3 DNA: TGCAGGCCGGGCGGGACAGGTCTCGCTTTCTTT.

This clone showed up just once. The rearrangement uses TRBV2 and TRBJ1-1, with unresolved D. CDR3 length equals 13 residues. The V gene lost 8 bases and the J gene lost 5 bases, with 15 bases spanning the gap. The germline V gene encodes CDR1 SNHLY and CDR2 FYNNEI. This CDR3 is CASYSSPGTEAFF. Here the CDR3 DNA reads TGTGCCAGCTACAGTTCCCCGGGGACTGAAGCTTTCTTT.

The V and J genes are TRBV11-2 and TRBJ2-1; 15 nucleotides agree with TRBD2. CDR3 length: 15 amino acids. Germline lookup yields CDR1 SGHAT and CDR2 FQNNGV. V lost 5 bases and J lost 9; bases outside the gene matches: 5. The CDR3 DNA follows: TGTGCCAGCAGCCCGGGACTAGCGGGAGGAGTTGAGCAGTTCTTC. This codes for CASSPGLAGGVEQFF.

The chain combines TRBV30 with TRBJ2-7; 7 positions match TRBD1. The germline V gene encodes CDR1 GTSNPN and CDR2 SVGIG (reference sequence). The V and J ends lost 1 base and 3 bases, in that order; junction bases with no gene match: 9. This CDR3 contains 15 residues. The CDR3 nucleotides read TGTGCCTGGAGTGGGAGGACAGGCCGTTACTACGAGCAGTACTTC. It encodes CAWSGRTGRYYEQYF.

The V gene is TRBV6-1, the J gene TRBJ1-2, with 7 bases identical to TRBD1. Germline CDR1 MNHNS, CDR2 SASEGT. This CDR3 contains 15 residues. The junction had 9 bases not matched to a gene; V was cut back by 2 bases and J by 6 bases. As DNA, the CDR3 is TGTGCCAGCAGTGAATCGGGGCAGGGGGTCGATGGCTACACCTTC. This codes for CASSESGQGVDGYTF.

The chain links TRBV9 to TRBJ1-5; D may be TRBD1 (5 bases). Germline CDR1 reads SGDLS; CDR2 reads YYNGEE. Trimming took off 0 bases at V and 7 bases at J, with 11 bases between the two ends. The CDR3 sequence is 14 residues long. The CDR3 loop is CASSVGRGGQPQHF. CDR3 bases: TGTGCCAGCAGCGTAGGGAGGGGAGGGCAGCCCCAGCATTTT.

In this sample, this clone turned up a few times. This chain uses TRBV5-6 with TRBJ1-5; D is undetermined. The V and J ends lost 1 base and 0 bases respectively, with 5 bases between them. CDR3 length: 14 residues. Germline lookup yields CDR1 SGHDT and CDR2 YYEEEE. In DNA, the CDR3 is TGTGCCAGCAGCTTGCTTTATAGCAATCAGCCCCAGCATTTT. It yields the protein CASSLLYSNQPQHF.

This clone was found once. The chain couples TRBV11-2 to TRBJ2-5, with 13 bases lining up with TRBD2. Germline-derived CDR1 and CDR2 are SGHAT and FQNNGV. The V and J ends lost 4 bases and 2 bases, in that order; junction bases with no gene match: 7. This CDR3 is built from 17 residues. This CDR3 reads CASSSWTSGGQQETQYF. The CDR3 bases are TGTGCCAGCAGCTCATGGACTAGCGGGGGACAACAAGAGACCCAGTACTTC. The whole variable domain, remainder taken from reference TRBV11-2 and TRBJ2-5, is EAGVAQSPRYKIIEKRQSVAFWCNPISGHATLYWYQQILGQGPKLLIQFQNNGVVDDSQLPKDRFSAERLKGVDSTLKIQPAKLEDSAVYLCASSSWTSGGQQETQYFGPGTRLLVL.

The genes are TRBV15 and TRBJ1-4; TRBD1 is a possible D gene (6 bases). The germline CDR1 and CDR2 sequences are LNHNV and YYDKDF (reference sequence). V gave up 5 bases and J gave up 12 bases, with 16 bases separating them. The CDR3 sequence is 13 residues long. The CDR3 region is CATSWYGQYQLFF. CDR3 DNA: TGTGCCACCAGCTGGTACGGACAGTATCAACTGTTTTTT.

The J gene is TRBJ2-3, the V gene TRBV13; the D gene is possibly TRBD2 (5 bases). Between the trimmed V and J ends, which lost 8 bases and 1 base, there was a span of 10 bases. The V gene's germline CDR1 is PRHDT and CDR2 FYEKMQ (reference sequence). The CDR3 has 13 residues. In DNA form, the CDR3 reads TGTGCCAGCGGAGAGGGCGGCACAGATACGCAGTATTTT. Its protein product is CASGEGGTDTQYF.

V and J are TRBV14 and TRBJ2-7; TRBD1 matches at 11 bases. From germline, CDR1 is SGHDN and CDR2 FVKESK. The CDR3 sequence is 16 residues long. V was clipped by 4 bases and J by 5 bases; unmatched bases: 10. CDR3 in DNA: TGTGCCAGCAGCCCGTTAGGACAGGGGGCGCGCCACGAGCAGTACTTC. Its translation: CASSPLGQGARHEQYF.

The rearrangement uses TRBV6-1 and TRBJ2-1, with D perhaps matching TRBD1 (5 bases). From germline, CDR1 is MNHNS and CDR2 SASEGT. V lost 0 bases and J lost 5, with 17 bases in between. CDR3 size: 17 residues. CDR3 region: CASSEAHWTPINNEQFF. The CDR3 DNA reads as TGTGCCAGCAGTGAAGCGCACTGGACACCGATCAACAATGAGCAGTTCTTC.

The V call is TRBV30, the J call TRBJ1-1; D is unresolved. V was shortened by 0 bases and J by 3 bases, with 8 bases between the two germline ends. This CDR3 contains 13 residues. Germline V CDR1 and CDR2: GTSNPN, SVGIG (reference sequence). The chain's CDR3 is CAWSVRGYTEAFF. The CDR3, as DNA: TGTGCCTGGAGTGTACGAGGTTACACTGAAGCTTTCTTT.

J is TRBJ2-2 and V is TRBV5-1, with D perhaps TRBD1 (5 bases). In germline, CDR1 is SGHRS, CDR2 YFSETQ. The CDR3 is 15 amino acids. Trimming stripped 6 bases from V and 1 base from J, with 13 bases between. The DNA of the CDR3 is TGCGCCAGCAAGGGGCTCTCAGAGAACACCGGGGAGCTGTTTTTT. This sequence encodes CASKGLSENTGELFF. Full variable domain (remainder filled in from reference TRBV5-1 and TRBJ2-2): KAGVTQTPRYLIKTRGQQVTLSCSPISGHRSVSWYQQTPGQGLQFLFEYFSETQRNKGNFPGRFSGRQFSNSRSEMNVSTLELGDSALYLCASKGLSENTGELFFGEGSRLTVL.

This chain joins TRBV6-1 and TRBJ1-2, with D possibly being TRBD1 (5 bases). The germline CDR1 and CDR2 sequences are MNHNS and SASEGT. V was cut by 9 bases and J by 13 bases, with 18 bases left in between. The CDR3 loop spans 11 amino acids. In nucleotides, the CDR3 is TGTGCCAGTCTGAAGATCTGGGGCGGCACCTTC. Amino acids: CASLKIWGGTF.

This clone was found a few times. The chain combines TRBV14 with TRBJ2-5; D is possibly TRBD2 (5 bases). Germline values: CDR1 SGHDN, CDR2 FVKESK. The V end lost 0 bases, the J end lost 4 bases, and 12 bases lay between the germline ends. The CDR3 runs 15 residues. The CDR3, as DNA: TGTGCCAGCAGCCAAGATTGGGGTGCGGGAGAGACCCAGTACTTC. Protein sequence: CASSQDWGAGETQYF. Supplemented by reference TRBV14 and TRBJ2-5, the full variable domain reads EAGVTQFPSHSVIEKGQTVTLRCDPISGHDNLYWYRRVMGKEIKFLLHFVKESKQDESGMPNNRFLAERTGGTYSTLKVQPAELEDSGVYFCASSQDWGAGETQYFGPGTRLLVL.

This rearrangement joins TRBV6-5 to TRBJ2-5; 7 nucleotides line up with TRBD2. The CDR3 runs 13 residues. CDR1 is MNHEY and CDR2 is SVGAGI in the germline V gene. The J segment lost 1 base and the V segment lost 7 bases, leaving 3 bases of the junction unmatched. The CDR3 reads CASTGRGQETQYF. The CDR3 DNA is TGTGCCAGCACAGGGAGGGGCCAAGAGACCCAGTACTTC.

The chain joins TRBV19 to TRBJ2-7; 9 nucleotides align to TRBD2. Unmatched junction bases numbered 14, after V lost 3 bases and J lost 5 bases. This CDR3 region has 17 residues. The germline CDR1 and CDR2 sequences are LNHDA and SQIVND (reference sequence). Written as DNA, the CDR3 is TGTGCCAGTAGTATGCGAGGTGGTGGTAGCGGGAGTAACGAGCAGTACTTC. Its protein is CASSMRGGGSGSNEQYF. Full variable domain (outside the CDR3, taken from reference TRBV19 and TRBJ2-7): DGGITQSPKYLFRKEGQNVTLSCEQNLNHDAMYWYRQDPGQGLRLIYYSQIVNDFQKGDIAEGYSVSREKKESFPLTVTSAQKNPTAFYLCASSMRGGGSGSNEQYFGPGTRLTVT.

This chain links TRBV5-1 with TRBJ2-7; TRBD1 matches at 7 bases. V shed 4 bases and J 2 bases; nucleotides not matched to a gene: 9. The CDR3 has 15 amino acids. Per the germline V gene, CDR1 is SGHRS and CDR2 is YFSETQ. CDR3 sequence: CASSLGQDIPYEQYF. In DNA form, the CDR3 reads TGCGCCAGCAGCCTAGGACAGGATATTCCCTACGAGCAGTACTTC.

V is TRBV28 and J is TRBJ2-7; 7 bases are shared with TRBD1. The CDR3 covers 14 residues. Germline V gene data show CDR1 as MDHEN and CDR2 as SYDVKM. With V trimmed by 4 bases and J by 3 bases, 6 bases remained unmatched. The CDR3 reads CASSYGTADYEQYF. The CDR3 nucleotides read TGTGCCAGCAGTTACGGGACAGCCGACTACGAGCAGTACTTC.

This chain uses TRBV9 with TRBJ2-3; D is possibly TRBD2 (5 bases). V lost 7 bases and J 2 bases, leaving 17 bases between the germline ends. The CDR3 has 15 residues. CDR1 is SGDLS and CDR2 is YYNGEE in the germline V gene. The CDR3: CASAGLADFTDTQYF. DNA for the CDR3: TGTGCCAGCGCGGGCCTAGCTGACTTCACAGATACGCAGTATTTT. The variable domain in full, with the rest retrieved from reference TRBV9 and TRBJ2-3, is DSGVTQTPKHLITATGQRVTLRCSPRSGDLSVYWYQQSLDQGLQFLIQYYNGEERAKGNILERFSAQQFPDLHSELNLSSLELGDSALYFCASAGLADFTDTQYFGPGTRLTVL.

This chain uses TRBV9 with TRBJ2-7; TRBD1 agrees at 11 bases. The CDR3 is made up of 15 amino acids. Losses at the gene ends were 4 bases for V and 4 bases for J; bases not matched to a gene: 7. CDR1 is SGDLS, CDR2 YYNGEE, per germline. CDR3 residues: CASSPSGTGGYEQYF. DNA of the CDR3: TGTGCCAGCAGCCCAAGCGGGACAGGGGGATACGAGCAGTACTTC. The full variable domain, completed using reference TRBV9 and TRBJ2-7, is DSGVTQTPKHLITATGQRVTLRCSPRSGDLSVYWYQQSLDQGLQFLIQYYNGEERAKGNILERFSAQQFPDLHSELNLSSLELGDSALYFCASSPSGTGGYEQYFGPGTRLTVT.